The 15 T cell receptor beta chains given below trace back to one sample, sequenced in a study of blood T cell repertoires in COVID-19. Data came from immunoSEQ multiplex PCR; TCRdb stores just in-frame clones and leaves some out. The table records about 340,000 clones, approximately 89% of them present only once. Sequencing was done on a sample of peripheral blood. The receptors were gathered from a woman younger than 35 who had recovered from COVID-19.

CDR3 DNA sequence: TGTGCCAGCAGTGAAGTGGGTGGCGGACAGGGCGGAAACACCATATATTTT. This translates into CASSEVGGGQGGNTIYF. This sequence joins TRBV6-1 and TRBJ1-3, with 8 bases identical to TRBD1. J gave up 4 bases and V 1 base, and 9 bases lay outside the gene matches. The germline V gene encodes CDR1 MNHNS and CDR2 SASEGT. This CDR3 comprises 17 residues.

This chain links TRBV12-3 or TRBV12-4 with TRBJ1-1, with D possibly TRBD1 on 6 matching bases. V was trimmed by 5 bases and J by 5 bases, leaving 12 bases between them. The CDR3 totals 13 residues. For the CDR3, the DNA is TGTGCCAGCAGTCCCGGGACACGAACTGAAGCTTTCTTT. It translates to CASSPGTRTEAFF.

V usage is TRBV11-3 and J usage is TRBJ1-2; 9 nucleotides agree with TRBD1. J was trimmed by 5 bases and V by 5 bases; bases with no gene match: 6. This CDR3 is 14 amino acids long. Germline V gene lookup returns CDR1 SGHNT and CDR2 YENEEA. The CDR3, as DNA: TGTGCCAGCAGCCCGAAAGGGACAGGGTATGGCTACACCTTC. This codes for CASSPKGTGYGYTF.

DNA for the CDR3: TGTGCCAGCCGCAGGGACACAGATACGCAGTATTTT. It codes for CASRRDTDTQYF. V usage is TRBV2 and J usage is TRBJ2-3, with a possible D match to TRBD1 (5 bases). Trimming removed 8 bases from V and 2 bases from J, with 8 bases in between. The CDR3 spans 12 residues. Germline V gene sequence: CDR1 SNHLY, CDR2 FYNNEI. Supplemented by reference TRBV2 and TRBJ2-3, the full variable domain reads EPEVTQTPSHQVTQMGQEVILRCVPISNHLYFYWYRQILGQKVEFLVSFYNNEISEKSEIFDDQFSVERPDGSNFTLKIRSTKLEDSAMYFCASRRDTDTQYFGPGTRLTVL.

The chain links TRBV5-1 to TRBJ1-2, with TRBD1 matching 9 bases. CDR1 SGHRS and CDR2 YFSETQ come from the germline V gene. V trimming: 4 bases; J trimming: 3 bases; junction bases outside the gene matches: 19. This CDR3 contains 19 residues. The CDR3: CASSGLSRDREKSHYGYTF. For the CDR3, the DNA is TGCGCCAGCAGCGGCTTGTCTCGGGACAGGGAAAAGTCTCACTATGGCTACACCTTC. The full variable domain, completed using reference TRBV5-1 and TRBJ1-2, is KAGVTQTPRYLIKTRGQQVTLSCSPISGHRSVSWYQQTPGQGLQFLFEYFSETQRNKGNFPGRFSGRQFSNSRSEMNVSTLELGDSALYLCASSGLSRDREKSHYGYTFGSGTRLTVV.

The chain is built from TRBV10-2 and TRBJ2-3, with D perhaps matching TRBD1 (5 bases). CDR3 length: 15 amino acids. The ends were cut back, 8 bases at V and 0 bases at J, with 15 bases in the middle. In germline, CDR1 is WSHSY, CDR2 SAAADI. The chain's CDR3 is CASWGSGSSTDTQYF. The CDR3 DNA sequence: TGCGCCAGCTGGGGCTCCGGGTCTAGCACAGATACGCAGTATTTT.

The V and J genes are TRBV14 and TRBJ1-2; D uncertain. Germline lookup yields CDR1 SGHDN and CDR2 FVKESK. The CDR3 totals 14 residues. The ends were cut back, 3 bases at V and 4 bases at J, with 12 bases in the middle. The CDR3 coding sequence is TGTGCCAGCAGCCACTCCGGGAATTTCTATGGCTACACCTTC. This codes for CASSHSGNFYGYTF.

The chain couples TRBV5-4 to TRBJ1-2, with 9 bases lining up with TRBD1. J lost 6 bases, V lost 2 bases, and 2 bases had no gene match. Germline CDR1 is SGHNT and CDR2 is YYREEE (reference sequence). This CDR3 comprises 13 residues. CDR3 sequence reads: CASSLQGADGYTF. Here the CDR3 DNA reads TGTGCCAGCAGCTTACAGGGGGCGGATGGCTACACCTTC. The complete variable domain, with remaining parts taken from reference TRBV5-4 and TRBJ1-2, reads ETGVTQSPTHLIKTRGQQVTLRCSSQSGHNTVSWYQQALGQGPQFIFQYYREEENGRGNFPPRFSGLQFPNYSSELNVNALELDDSALYLCASSLQGADGYTFGSGTRLTVV.

The chain couples TRBV11-3 to TRBJ2-3; 9 bases fit TRBD2. With V trimmed by 5 bases and J by 0 bases, 15 bases remained unmatched. The CDR3 covers 19 residues. CDR1 is SGHNT and CDR2 is YENEEA in the germline V gene. CDR3 region: CASSIGGGFSGRSTDTQYF. The CDR3 coding sequence is TGTGCCAGCAGCATTGGGGGGGGATTTAGCGGGAGAAGCACAGATACGCAGTATTTT.

The chain has TRBV29-1 and TRBJ1-2; 8 positions agree with TRBD1. With V trimmed by 4 bases and J by 8 bases, 9 bases remained unmatched. The CDR3 has 13 amino acids. Germline assignment: CDR1 SQVTM and CDR2 ANQGSEA. This chain's CDR3 is CSVVQGVRSGYTF. Here the CDR3 DNA reads TGCAGCGTTGTACAGGGGGTGAGAAGCGGCTACACCTTC.

This CDR3 is CASSTFSEPTYEQYV. As DNA, the CDR3 is TGTGCCAGCAGCACCTTTTCGGAGCCGACCTACGAGCAGTACGTC. V gene TRBV5-5 combines with J gene TRBJ2-7, with D unclear. Germline values: CDR1 SGHKS, CDR2 YYEKEE (reference sequence). The CDR3 has 15 amino acids. V gave up 4 bases and J gave up 2 bases, with 16 bases separating them.

This rearrangement joins TRBV10-2 to TRBJ2-2, with TRBD1 as a possible D gene (5 bases). This CDR3 comprises 14 residues. V was trimmed by 7 bases and J by 3 bases, leaving 12 bases between them. Germline V gene sequence: CDR1 WSHSY, CDR2 SAAADI. Here the CDR3 DNA reads TGCGCCAGCAAGGGGCGTCGAGACACCGGGGAGCTGTTTTTT. Residues: CASKGRRDTGELFF.

The rearrangement joins TRBV11-3 to TRBJ2-3; 10 bases fit TRBD1. Germline CDR1 SGHNT, CDR2 YENEEA. The CDR3 extends over 17 amino acids. Trimming took 7 bases from V and 4 from J; bases not matched to a gene: 14. CDR3 in amino acids: CASTSKEDRGLADTQYF. CDR3 sequence (DNA): TGTGCCAGCACCTCCAAAGAAGACAGGGGGCTGGCAGATACGCAGTATTTT.

The chain joins TRBV4-3 to TRBJ2-1; 13 bases map to TRBD2. This CDR3 is built from 15 residues. Germline V gene data show CDR1 as LGHNA and CDR2 as YSLEER. V shed 3 bases and J 6 bases; nucleotides not matched to a gene: 2. The CDR3 nucleotides are TGCGCCAGCAGCCAGGGACTAGCGGGAACCAATGAGCAGTTCTTC. This codes for CASSQGLAGTNEQFF.

J is TRBJ2-1 and V is TRBV27, with 8 bases matching TRBD2. CDR1 is MNHEY and CDR2 is SMNVEV in the germline V gene (reference sequence). V lost 0 bases and J lost 6; bases outside the gene matches: 1. CDR3 length: 14 residues. This CDR3 reads CASSLSGTSNEQFF. In DNA, the CDR3 is TGTGCCAGCAGTTTATCAGGGACTAGCAATGAGCAGTTCTTC.